This T cell receptor (beta chain) was profiled in a study of blood T cell repertoires in COVID-19. Across the whole study: Specimens from acute and convalescent COVID-19 originated in the United States, Italy and Spain.

Cohorts were based on clinical histories the participants reported. Cohort 3 recovered donors had two negative PCRs, clearance, or symptom resolution. Sequenced by immunoSEQ multiplex PCR; TCRdb stores in-frame clones only, minus some. The sample consists of fewer than 350,000 clones, roughly 85% of them appearing once. Germline-derived CDR1 and CDR2 are MDHEN and SYDVKM. Trimming removed 3 bases from V and 5 bases from J; junction bases left unmatched: 17. This CDR3 spans 19 amino acids. The material sequenced was PBMCs or T cells enriched from blood (not recorded which). The receptor was derived from a woman in her forties or fifties who had recovered from COVID-19. The chain employs TRBV28 and TRBJ2-2; 8 bases are a match to TRBD1. CDR3 in DNA: TGTGCCAGCAGTTTCTACGGGACAGGCGGATTCTGGAGTACCGGGGAGCTGTTTTTT. Translating it yields CASSFYGTGGFWSTGELFF.